This entry is about one T cell receptor (beta chain). Its matching antigen is unknown. Both 60 Vbeta primers and 13 Jbeta primers went into the PCR. TCRdb's copy holds only in-frame clones and misses some; the assay was immunoSEQ multiplex PCR. The repertoire shows tens of thousands of clones; the top ten hold approximately 15%. The record originates from a study of cytomegalovirus exposure and HLA in healthy donors. Study results and limitations: Under in vitro conditions, a few CMV-associated chains were confirmed as specific for CMV antigens.

Germline V gene lookup returns CDR1 MNHNS and CDR2 SASEGT. The V gene lost 4 bases and the J gene lost 1 base, with 10 bases spanning the gap. The CDR3 has 14 residues. This clonotype was sampled from a boy aged 10-17 years in good health and CMV-seronegative. The sequencing input was PBMCs. This rearrangement joins TRBV6-1 to TRBJ1-1; a weak D match, TRBD1 (6 bases). The CDR3 DNA follows: TGTGCCAGCAGTGCCTACAGGGAGAACACTGAAGCTTTCTTT. As protein: CASSAYRENTEAFF.